This TCR beta chain was sequenced for a study of T cell clones after liver transplantation. With 5 bases removed from V and 3 bases from J, the gap between germline ends came to 14 bases. The germline V gene has CDR1 MNHEY and CDR2 SMNVEV (reference sequence). The CDR3 consists of 14 residues. Libraries were prepared by immunoSEQ multiplex PCR; TCRdb keeps only in-frame clonotypes and omits some of them. Found here are under 12,000 clones, approximately 74% of them singletons; the top ten hold about a quarter. The sequencing here drew on CD4+ T cells from blood, taken around 31 months after liver transplant. This TCR was sampled from a human patient who received a liver transplant. Some T cells may trace back to the graft donor. The chain joins TRBV27 to TRBJ2-7; the D gene is possibly TRBD1 (5 bases). The DNA for the CDR3 is TGTGCCAGCAGTCCGGACAAGGGCGGCTACGAGCAGTACTTC. Residues: CASSPDKGGYEQYF.